This T cell receptor (beta chain) was recorded in a study of T cell repertoires in cytomegalovirus infection. TCRdb used MiXCR to reprocess the reads, holding one entry per CDR3 protein. The sample has about 770,000 distinct CDR3 sequences; under 35% are singletons. Trimming removed 4 bases at V and 4 bases at J, with 14 bases between. Per the germline V gene, CDR1 is SGHTA and CDR2 is FQGNSA. The CDR3 is 16 residues long. As concerns this clonotype: Its antigen remains unidentified.

This chain uses TRBV7-2 with TRBJ2-6; TRBD1 is a possible D gene (5 bases). This TCR derives from a human donor in good health (CMV status not recorded). Some clones in this sample may be carry-over from other donors' samples. The sequencing here drew on cultured CD8+ T cells from PBMCs, taken from culture after CMV antigen stimulation. The CDR3 spells CASSSDTTTGANVLTF. DNA of the CDR3: TGTGCCAGCAGCTCGGACACCACGACCGGGGCCAACGTCCTGACTTTC.